This paragraph reports one TCR beta chain. This sample is part of a study of blood T cell repertoires in COVID-19. Whole-study context: COVID-19 samples, acute and convalescent, were from the United States, Italy and Spain. T cells, B-cell-depleted T cells, or PBMCs provided the cDNA or gDNA that served as material.

In the original processing: By means of reference gene primer amplification, nucleated cell counts were estimated. Here immunoSEQ multiplex PCR was the method, and the copy in TCRdb shows in-frame clones only, minus some. V and J calls and clone size are given by that table; D and trimming were obtained from the DNA. The sample has more than 110,000 clones, around 73% seen once. The sample comprised peripheral blood. This clonotype was sampled from a woman in her forties or fifties with active or convalescent COVID-19.

The CDR3 bases are TGTGCCAGCAGTTCGCTACAGGGGGCAACTAATGAAAAACTGTTTTTT. This codes for CASSSLQGATNEKLFF. The V call is TRBV28, the J call TRBJ1-4; 8 nucleotides agree with TRBD1. CDR3 length equals 16 residues. The V gene's germline CDR1 is MDHEN and CDR2 SYDVKM. Trimming took 4 bases from V and 0 from J; bases not matched to a gene: 4.